One and the same sample provided the 25 T cell receptor beta chains below, sequenced in a study of OX40 agonist ivuxolimab in advanced cancers. The assay was immunoSEQ multiplex PCR, and TCRdb's table has in-frame clones only and misses some. In the table there are fewer than 3,000 clones, roughly 72% of which are singletons. The material sequenced was CD4+ or CD8+ T cells sorted from blood, taken in a trial of the OX40 agonist ivuxolimab. Receptors originate from an adult with an advanced solid tumor such as melanoma, head and neck, liver or kidney cancer.

V is TRBV9 and J is TRBJ2-1, with D uncertain. Germline loops: CDR1 SGDLS, CDR2 YYNGEE. V gave up 1 base and J gave up 10 bases, with 12 bases separating them. The CDR3 runs to 13 residues. CDR3: CASSVRDLGEQFF. CDR3 DNA sequence: TGTGCCAGCAGCGTAAGGGATTTGGGGGAGCAGTTCTTC.

The V gene is TRBV7-9, the J gene TRBJ2-1; 8 bases fit TRBD1. V lost 5 bases to trimming and J lost 7 bases; unmatched junction nucleotides: 10. There are 15 residues in the CDR3. Germline assignment: CDR1 SEHNR and CDR2 FQNEAQ (reference sequence). The CDR3 region is CASSPGGQGRNEQFF. The CDR3 nucleotides are TGTGCCAGCAGCCCGGGTGGACAGGGTAGGAATGAGCAGTTCTTC.

The V gene is TRBV27, the J gene TRBJ2-1; weak D call: TRBD2 (7 bases). The germline V gene encodes CDR1 MNHEY and CDR2 SMNVEV (reference sequence). V was pared by 1 base and J by 7 bases, with 11 bases between. The CDR3 runs to 14 residues. DNA of the CDR3: TGTGCCAGCAGTTTATGGGGAGGGGGTAATGAGCAGTTCTTC. Translated, it gives CASSLWGGGNEQFF.

The chain couples TRBV10-3 to TRBJ1-5, with D unresolved. This CDR3 spans 17 amino acids. Trimming took 3 bases from V and 3 from J, leaving 18 bases between them. Germline lookup yields CDR1 ENHRY and CDR2 SYGVKD. In DNA form, the CDR3 reads TGTGCCATCAGTGATCCTGCGGCTGCGTCATTCAATCAGCCCCAGCATTTT. Amino acid sequence: CAISDPAAASFNQPQHF.

V and J are TRBV4-3 and TRBJ2-7; 7 positions agree with TRBD1. The germline V gene encodes CDR1 LGHNA and CDR2 YSLEER. Trimming removed 0 bases from V and 0 bases from J; junction bases left unmatched: 5. The length of the CDR3 is 16 residues. The CDR3 region is CASSQDHGQVSYEQYF. The CDR3 DNA is TGCGCCAGCAGCCAAGATCACGGACAGGTCTCCTACGAGCAGTACTTC.

J is TRBJ1-1 and V is TRBV6-5; D gene uncertain. V dropped 9 bases and J dropped 0 bases, with 14 bases sitting between them. Germline values: CDR1 MNHEY, CDR2 SVGAGI. The CDR3 loop spans 14 amino acids. The CDR3 sequence: CARTVGPMNTEAFF. CDR3 nucleotide sequence: TGTGCCAGAACTGTGGGCCCAATGAACACTGAAGCTTTCTTT.

Regarding this clone: One end of the junction fails to match germline, which may point to a read error. The CDR3 DNA reads as TGTGTCAGCAGCCTCTCCGCTTCTGGGGCCAACGTCCTGACTTTC. It is translated as CVSSLSASGANVLTF. J is TRBJ2-6 and V is TRBV7-9; D is unresolved. The CDR3 runs 15 residues. Germline V lookup: CDR1 SEHNR, CDR2 FQNEAQ (reference sequence).

This chain joins TRBV2 and TRBJ1-5, with D perhaps matching TRBD1 (5 bases). V was shortened by 6 bases and J by 4 bases, with 16 bases between the two germline ends. The CDR3 length is 15 residues. CDR1 is SNHLY, CDR2 FYNNEI, per germline. DNA for the CDR3: TGTGCCAGCAGGGCCACGACAGCTGTAAATCAGCCCCAGCATTTT. Translation gives CASRATTAVNQPQHF.

This clone was recorded a few times. V is TRBV7-2 and J is TRBJ2-7; possible D gene TRBD2, 6 bases. The CDR3 length is 14 residues. Germline V lookup: CDR1 SGHTA, CDR2 FQGNSA. V was clipped by 1 base and J by 7 bases, with 14 bases between them. CDR3 in amino acids: CASSLGEVGWEQYF. CDR3 nucleotide sequence: TGTGCCAGCAGCTTAGGGGAGGTAGGCTGGGAGCAGTACTTC.

CDR3 loop: CASSGRGANTGELFF. The CDR3 DNA is TGTGCCAGTAGTGGACGCGGCGCGAACACCGGGGAGCTGTTTTTT. The chain has TRBV19 and TRBJ2-2; D gene unclear. The V and J ends lost 5 bases and 0 bases respectively, with 10 bases between them. Germline loops: CDR1 LNHDA, CDR2 SQIVND (reference sequence). This CDR3 region has 15 residues. The full variable domain, in which reference TRBV19 and TRBJ2-2 provide the parts outside the CDR3, is DGGITQSPKYLFRKEGQNVTLSCEQNLNHDAMYWYRQDPGQGLRLIYYSQIVNDFQKGDIAEGYSVSREKKESFPLTVTSAQKNPTAFYLCASSGRGANTGELFFGEGSRLTVL.

This clone was recorded only once. The chain recombines TRBV7-3 with TRBJ2-3; the D is unclear. The CDR3 totals 16 residues. Germline assignment: CDR1 SGHTA and CDR2 FQGTGA. V was pared by 5 bases and J by 0 bases, with 15 bases between. DNA of the CDR3: TGTGCCAGCAGCGGGCCTGGGGTAGGTAGCACAGATACGCAGTATTTT. It codes for CASSGPGVGSTDTQYF.

The chain carries TRBV7-2 and TRBJ2-4; a weak D match, TRBD1 (5 bases). The CDR3 length is 15 residues. Trimming took off 4 bases at V and 3 bases at J, with 13 bases between the two ends. Germline loops: CDR1 SGHTA, CDR2 FQGNSA. CDR3 sequence (DNA): TGTGCCAGCAGCTCCACAGGCGGCGGCAAAAACATTCAGTACTTC. Translation gives CASSSTGGGKNIQYF.

V usage is TRBV23-1 and J usage is TRBJ2-7; no reliable D call. TRBV23-1 carries the ORF label, with uncertain function. Trimming left V 4 bases short and J 5 bases short, with 6 bases between. CDR3 length: 11 residues. The CDR3 sequence is CASSPTNEQYF. The CDR3 region has the DNA TGCGCCAGCAGTCCAACCAACGAGCAGTACTTC.

This clone was observed a handful of times. This chain links TRBV9 with TRBJ2-1; TRBD2 matches at 10 bases. Per the germline V gene, CDR1 is SGDLS and CDR2 is YYNGEE. After removal of 0 bases from V and 7 bases from J, the junction contained 4 bases not matched to a gene. The CDR3 covers 15 residues. The CDR3 here is CASSVEAGGMNEQFF. CDR3 sequence (DNA): TGTGCCAGCAGCGTAGAAGCGGGAGGGATGAATGAGCAGTTCTTC.

The rearrangement uses TRBV7-2 and TRBJ2-3; D is possibly TRBD2 (6 bases). Germline assignment: CDR1 SGHTA and CDR2 FQGNSA. With 7 bases removed from V and 4 bases from J, the gap between germline ends came to 18 bases. The CDR3 sequence is 15 residues long. The chain's CDR3 is CASNLGGLGSDTQYF. The DNA for the CDR3 is TGTGCCAGCAATCTTGGGGGACTCGGATCAGATACGCAGTATTTT.

This chain connects TRBV7-8 to TRBJ2-5; TRBD2 matches at 8 bases. The CDR3 is 15 residues long. Unmatched junction bases numbered 7, after V lost 5 bases and J lost 2 bases. Germline CDR1 SGHVS, CDR2 FQNEAQ. CDR3 sequence reads: CASSPPGGTQETQYF. The CDR3 coding sequence is TGTGCCAGCAGCCCCCCGGGGGGGACACAAGAGACCCAGTACTTC. The complete variable domain, with remaining parts taken from reference TRBV7-8 and TRBJ2-5, reads GAGVSQSPRYKVAKRGQDVALRCDPISGHVSLFWYQQALGQGPEFLTYFQNEAQLDKSGLPSDRFFAERPEGSVSTLKIQRTQQEDSAVYLCASSPPGGTQETQYFGPGTRLLVL.

This clone was counted a single time. The rearrangement links TRBV19 to TRBJ2-1, with TRBD1 matching over 8 bases. V gave up 7 bases and J gave up 7 bases; unmatched junction bases: 6. The CDR3 length is 13 residues. The germline gives CDR1 LNHDA, CDR2 SQIVND (reference sequence). This CDR3 reads CASNLGQVNEQFF. The CDR3 region has the DNA TGTGCCAGTAACCTGGGACAGGTTAATGAGCAGTTCTTC.

The chain couples TRBV29-1 to TRBJ2-7; D is possibly TRBD1 or TRBD2 (5 bases each). V was trimmed by 4 bases and J by 2 bases, leaving 24 bases between them. This CDR3 has 17 residues. Germline lookup yields CDR1 SQVTM and CDR2 ANQGSEA. CDR3 residues: CSVVVVWTPRGTYEQYF. CDR3 bases: TGCAGCGTTGTTGTAGTGTGGACCCCCCGGGGCACCTACGAGCAGTACTTC.

The CDR3 region is CASSLGTSLHEQFF. Written as DNA, the CDR3 is TGTGCCAGCAGCTTGGGGACTAGCCTCCATGAGCAGTTCTTC. The chain is built from TRBV5-6 and TRBJ2-1, with 8 bases matching TRBD2. Germline CDR1 is SGHDT and CDR2 is YYEEEE. Trimming at V came to 0 bases and at J to 8 bases, leaving 4 bases not matched to a gene. The CDR3 spans 14 residues. The whole variable domain, filled in from reference TRBV5-6 and TRBJ2-1, reads DAGVTQSPTHLIKTRGQQVTLRCSPKSGHDTVSWYQQALGQGPQFIFQYYEEEERQRGNFPDRFSGHQFPNYSSELNVNALLLGDSALYLCASSLGTSLHEQFFGPGTRLTVL.

This chain links TRBV7-3 with TRBJ2-7; 10 bases are a match to TRBD1. The V and J ends lost 11 bases and 6 bases, in that order; junction bases with no gene match: 13. This CDR3 region has 14 residues. Looked up from germline, CDR1 is SGHTA and CDR2 is FQGTGA. As DNA, the CDR3 is TGTGCCGGATGCAGGGACAGGGGATCCCGCGAGCAGTACTTC. Translated: CAGCRDRGSREQYF.

The chain is built from TRBV11-2 and TRBJ2-4, with 7 bases identical to TRBD1. The length of the CDR3 is 18 residues. The germline V gene encodes CDR1 SGHAT and CDR2 FQNNGV. After removal of 0 bases from V and 0 bases from J, the junction contained 8 bases not matched to a gene. CDR3 sequence reads: CASSLDEWAGGAKNIQYF. DNA for the CDR3: TGTGCCAGCAGCTTAGATGAATGGGCAGGGGGAGCCAAAAACATTCAGTACTTC.

The chain joins TRBV19 to TRBJ1-2, with D unclear. The germline V and J ends were trimmed by 1 base and 4 bases, with 4 bases remaining between them. Per germline, CDR1 LNHDA and CDR2 SQIVND (reference sequence). The CDR3 is 12 amino acids. DNA for the CDR3: TGTGCCAGTAGTATAGTTGGCTATGGCTACACCTTC. Translation: CASSIVGYGYTF. Full variable domain (remainder filled in from reference TRBV19 and TRBJ1-2): DGGITQSPKYLFRKEGQNVTLSCEQNLNHDAMYWYRQDPGQGLRLIYYSQIVNDFQKGDIAEGYSVSREKKESFPLTVTSAQKNPTAFYLCASSIVGYGYTFGSGTRLTVV.

The chain combines TRBV4-3 with TRBJ2-3; D may be TRBD1 or TRBD2 (6 bases each). CDR1 is LGHNA, CDR2 YSLEER, per germline. There are 15 residues in the CDR3. V gave up 4 bases and J gave up 4 bases, with 15 bases separating them. The CDR3 sequence is CASSLSEGGSDTQYF. The CDR3 DNA is TGCGCCAGCAGCCTGAGTGAGGGGGGCTCAGATACGCAGTATTTT.

The rearrangement uses TRBV27 and TRBJ2-3; D might be TRBD1 (5 bases). The CDR3 totals 14 residues. V was trimmed by 2 bases and J by 1 base, leaving 7 bases between them. Germline CDR1 is MNHEY and CDR2 is SMNVEV (reference sequence). The CDR3 sequence: CASSLIRGTDTQYF. The CDR3, as DNA: TGTGCCAGCAGTTTAATCAGGGGCACAGATACGCAGTATTTT.

The gene calls are TRBV28 and TRBJ2-1, with TRBD2 as a possible D gene (5 bases). Germline loops: CDR1 MDHEN, CDR2 SYDVKM. Trimming shortened V by 4 bases and J by 9 bases, and 16 bases separated the two germline ends. The CDR3 sequence is 14 residues long. CDR3: CASSSDPSAGEQFF. CDR3 DNA sequence: TGTGCCAGCAGTTCGGACCCCTCGGCGGGTGAGCAGTTCTTC.